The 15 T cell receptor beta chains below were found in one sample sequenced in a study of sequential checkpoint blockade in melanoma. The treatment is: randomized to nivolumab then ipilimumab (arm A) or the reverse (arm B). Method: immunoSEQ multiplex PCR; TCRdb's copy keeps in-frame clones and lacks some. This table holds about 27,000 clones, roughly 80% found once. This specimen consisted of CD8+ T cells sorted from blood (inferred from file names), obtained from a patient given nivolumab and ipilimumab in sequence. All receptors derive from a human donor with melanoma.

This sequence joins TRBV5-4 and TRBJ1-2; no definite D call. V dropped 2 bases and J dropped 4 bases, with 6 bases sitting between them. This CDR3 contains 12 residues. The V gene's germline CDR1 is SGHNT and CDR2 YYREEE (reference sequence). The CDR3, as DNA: TGTGCCAGCAGCTTTAGTCCCTATGGCTACACCTTC. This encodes CASSFSPYGYTF. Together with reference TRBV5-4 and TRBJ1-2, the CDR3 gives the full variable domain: ETGVTQSPTHLIKTRGQQVTLRCSSQSGHNTVSWYQQALGQGPQFIFQYYREEENGRGNFPPRFSGLQFPNYSSELNVNALELDDSALYLCASSFSPYGYTFGSGTRLTVV.

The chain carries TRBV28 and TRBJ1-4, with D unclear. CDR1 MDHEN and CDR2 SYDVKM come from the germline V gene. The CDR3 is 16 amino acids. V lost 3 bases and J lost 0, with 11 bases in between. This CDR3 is CASSFSGIATNEKLFF. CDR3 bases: TGTGCCAGCAGTTTCTCAGGAATTGCAACTAATGAAAAACTGTTTTTT.

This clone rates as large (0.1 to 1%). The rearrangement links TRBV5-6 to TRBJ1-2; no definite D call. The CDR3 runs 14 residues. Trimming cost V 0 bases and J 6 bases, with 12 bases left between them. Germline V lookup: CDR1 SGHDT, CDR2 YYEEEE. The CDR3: CASSLATALHGYTF. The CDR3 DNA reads TGTGCCAGCAGCTTGGCCACAGCCCTCCATGGCTACACCTTC.

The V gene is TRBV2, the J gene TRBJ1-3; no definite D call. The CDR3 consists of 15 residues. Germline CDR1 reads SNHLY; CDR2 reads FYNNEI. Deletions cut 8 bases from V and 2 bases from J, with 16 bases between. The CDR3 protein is CASSPSGTAGNTIYF. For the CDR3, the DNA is TGTGCCAGCTCCCCGTCCGGAACAGCTGGAAACACCATATATTTT.

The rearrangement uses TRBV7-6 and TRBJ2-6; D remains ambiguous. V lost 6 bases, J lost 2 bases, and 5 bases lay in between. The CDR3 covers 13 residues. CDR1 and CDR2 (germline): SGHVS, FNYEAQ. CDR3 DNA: TGTGCCAGCAGTCTCGCTGGGGCCAACGTCCTGACTTTC. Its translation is CASSLAGANVLTF.

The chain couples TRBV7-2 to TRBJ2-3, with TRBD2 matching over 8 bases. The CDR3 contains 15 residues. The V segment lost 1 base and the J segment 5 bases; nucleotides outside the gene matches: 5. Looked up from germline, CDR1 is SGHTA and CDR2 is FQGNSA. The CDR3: CASSLVPGGQDTQYF. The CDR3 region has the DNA TGTGCCAGCAGCTTAGTACCGGGGGGGCAAGATACGCAGTATTTT.

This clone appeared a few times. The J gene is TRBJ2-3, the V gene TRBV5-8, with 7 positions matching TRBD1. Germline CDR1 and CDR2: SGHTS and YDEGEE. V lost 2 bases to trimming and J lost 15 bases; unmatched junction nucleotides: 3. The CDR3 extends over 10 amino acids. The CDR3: CASSLGQVYF. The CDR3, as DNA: TGTGCCAGCAGCTTAGGACAGGTTTATTTT.

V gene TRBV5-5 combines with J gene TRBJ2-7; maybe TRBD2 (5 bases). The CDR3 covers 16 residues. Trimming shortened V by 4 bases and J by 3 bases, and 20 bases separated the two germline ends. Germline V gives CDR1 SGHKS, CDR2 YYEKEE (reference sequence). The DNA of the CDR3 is TGTGCCAGCAGCCAAGATGAGGGCCAGATCGACTACGAGCAGTACTTC. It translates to CASSQDEGQIDYEQYF.

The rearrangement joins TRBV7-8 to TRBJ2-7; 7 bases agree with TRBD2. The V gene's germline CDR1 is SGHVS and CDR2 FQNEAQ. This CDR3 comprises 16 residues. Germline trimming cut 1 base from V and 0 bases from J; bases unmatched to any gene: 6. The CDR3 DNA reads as TGTGCCAGCAGCTTAGTCGCGCGGGGGACCTCCTACGAGCAGTACTTC. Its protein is CASSLVARGTSYEQYF.

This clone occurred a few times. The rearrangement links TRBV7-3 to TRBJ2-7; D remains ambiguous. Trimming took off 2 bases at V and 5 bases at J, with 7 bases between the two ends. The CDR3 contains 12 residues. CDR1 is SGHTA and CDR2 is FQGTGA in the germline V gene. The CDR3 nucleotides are TGTGCCAGCAGCTTATGGAGTAACGAGCAGTACTTC. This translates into CASSLWSNEQYF.

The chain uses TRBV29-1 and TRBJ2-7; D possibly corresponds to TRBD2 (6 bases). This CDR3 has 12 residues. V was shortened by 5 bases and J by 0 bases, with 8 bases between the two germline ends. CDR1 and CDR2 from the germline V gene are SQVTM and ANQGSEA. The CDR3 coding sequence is TGCAGCGTTATGACTAGCTCCTACGAGCAGTACTTC. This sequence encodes CSVMTSSYEQYF.

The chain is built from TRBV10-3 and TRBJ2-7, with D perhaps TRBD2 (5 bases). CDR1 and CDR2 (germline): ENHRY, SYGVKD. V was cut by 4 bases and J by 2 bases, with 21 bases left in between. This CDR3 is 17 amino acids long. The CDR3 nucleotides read TGTGCCATCAGTGGGACTGTGGTAGATAGCGACCCCTACGAGCAGTACTTC. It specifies CAISGTVVDSDPYEQYF.

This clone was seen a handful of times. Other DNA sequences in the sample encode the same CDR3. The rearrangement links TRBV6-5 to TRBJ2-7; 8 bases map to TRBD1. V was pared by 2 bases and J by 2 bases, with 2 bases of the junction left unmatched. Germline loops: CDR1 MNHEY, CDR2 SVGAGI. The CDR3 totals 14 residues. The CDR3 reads CASSYGQGTYEQYF. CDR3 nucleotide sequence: TGTGCCAGCAGTTACGGACAGGGAACCTACGAGCAGTACTTC.

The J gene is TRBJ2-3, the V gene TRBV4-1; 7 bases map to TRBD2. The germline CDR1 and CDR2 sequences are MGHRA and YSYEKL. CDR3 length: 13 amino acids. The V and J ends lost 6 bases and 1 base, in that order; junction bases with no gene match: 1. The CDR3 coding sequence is TGCGCCAGCAGTGCGGGGGGCACAGATACGCAGTATTTT. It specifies CASSAGGTDTQYF.

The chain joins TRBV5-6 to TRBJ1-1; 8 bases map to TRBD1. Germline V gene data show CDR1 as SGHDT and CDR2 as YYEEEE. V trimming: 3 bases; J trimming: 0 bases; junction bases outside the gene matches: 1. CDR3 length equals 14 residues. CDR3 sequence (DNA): TGTGCCAGCAGCTGGGACAGGATGAACACTGAAGCTTTCTTT. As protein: CASSWDRMNTEAFF.